The present entry profiles one TCR beta chain with its context. What it recognizes is unknown. These data originate in a study of shared clonotypes between healthy human individuals. Study findings and constraints: Memory subsets generally showed lower estimated richness than naive subsets.

The CDR3 is made up of 15 amino acids. Trimming cost V 4 bases and J 4 bases, with 16 bases left between them. CDR1 LNHDA and CDR2 SQIVND come from the germline V gene (reference sequence). Original processing methods: Junction-only immunoSEQ data arrived without quality scores, meaning filtering differed. Clones were sequenced by immunoSEQ multiplex PCR, and TCRdb holds only the in-frame ones, with some missing. V and J calls and clone size are copied from that table; D and trimming were computed from the DNA. The sample consists of 1,100,000 or so clones, 75% to 85% of them appearing once. The V call is TRBV19, the J call TRBJ2-5; D perhaps matches TRBD1 (6 bases). The source of this sequence is a man in his late teens or twenties in good health. Some clones in this sample may be carry-over from other donors' samples. The sample taken for sequencing was memory CD4+ T cells from PBMCs. Subset here: CD45RA-negative fraction. CDR3 bases: TGTGCCAGTAGTAGGTTGGCAGGGGCGGGAGAGACCCAGTACTTC. Its protein is CASSRLAGAGETQYF.